The entry below gives a single T cell receptor (beta chain) sequence along with its context. What it binds is unknown. This CDR3 has 15 amino acids. Germline-derived CDR1 and CDR2 are SGHVS and FQNEAQ. V was cut by 0 bases and J by 7 bases, with 13 bases left in between. The sample belongs to a study of beta chain features in type 1 diabetes. Findings of the study overall: Moderate yet significant TCRB CDR3 shortening was seen in Type 1 diabetes patients in all four CD4+ subsets. Possibly, sequencing cDNA over-represented cells that had high TCR expression levels.

Of the isolated RNA, all was reverse transcribed, and so the sequenced material was expressed TCRB transcripts. Clones were sequenced by immunoSEQ multiplex PCR, and TCRdb holds only the in-frame ones, with some missing. The sample includes some 290,000 clones, 14% of them seen just once. This clonotype was sampled from a man aged 25 to 45 with type 1 diabetes. The specimen sequenced was naive CD4+ T cells from blood. The chain has TRBV7-8 and TRBJ1-5; D is possibly TRBD1 (5 bases). CDR3 DNA: TGTGCCAGCAGCTTAGCTGGGGCCCCGGAACAGCCCCAGCATTTT. It is translated as CASSLAGAPEQPQHF.